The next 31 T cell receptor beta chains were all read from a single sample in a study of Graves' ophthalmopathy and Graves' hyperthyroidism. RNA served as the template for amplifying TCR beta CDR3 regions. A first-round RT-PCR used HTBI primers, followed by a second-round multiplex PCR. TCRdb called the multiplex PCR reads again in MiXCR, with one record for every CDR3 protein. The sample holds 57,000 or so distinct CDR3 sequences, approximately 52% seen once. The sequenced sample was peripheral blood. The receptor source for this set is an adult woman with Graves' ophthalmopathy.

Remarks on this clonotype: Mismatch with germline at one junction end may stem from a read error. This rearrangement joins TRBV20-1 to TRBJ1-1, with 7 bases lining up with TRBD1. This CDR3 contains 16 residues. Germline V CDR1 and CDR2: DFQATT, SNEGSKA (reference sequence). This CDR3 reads CAWSVIQGGSGTEAFF. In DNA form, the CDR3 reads TGTGCCTGGAGTGTAATCCAGGGGGGTAGTGGCACTGAAGCTTTCTTT.

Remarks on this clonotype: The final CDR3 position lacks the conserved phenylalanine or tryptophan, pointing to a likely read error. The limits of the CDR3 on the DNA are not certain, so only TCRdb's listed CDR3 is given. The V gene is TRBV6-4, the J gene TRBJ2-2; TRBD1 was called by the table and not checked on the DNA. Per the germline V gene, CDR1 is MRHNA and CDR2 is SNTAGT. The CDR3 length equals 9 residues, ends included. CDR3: CASSERGGA.

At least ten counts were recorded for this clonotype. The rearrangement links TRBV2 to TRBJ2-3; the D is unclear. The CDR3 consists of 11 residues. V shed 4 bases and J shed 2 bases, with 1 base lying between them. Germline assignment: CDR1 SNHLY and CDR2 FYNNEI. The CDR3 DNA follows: TGTGCCAGCAGTGTCACAGATACGCAGTATTTT. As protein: CASSVTDTQYF.

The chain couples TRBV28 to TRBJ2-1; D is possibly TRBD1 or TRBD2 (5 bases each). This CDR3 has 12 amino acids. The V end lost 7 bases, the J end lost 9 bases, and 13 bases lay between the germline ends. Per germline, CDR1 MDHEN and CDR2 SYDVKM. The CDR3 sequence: CASTVGVSEQFF. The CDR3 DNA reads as TGTGCCAGCACGGTGGGGGTGAGTGAGCAGTTCTTC.

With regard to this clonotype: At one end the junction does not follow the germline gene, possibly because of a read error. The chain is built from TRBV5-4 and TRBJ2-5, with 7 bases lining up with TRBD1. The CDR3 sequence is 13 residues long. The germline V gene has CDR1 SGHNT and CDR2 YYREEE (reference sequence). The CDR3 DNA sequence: TGTGCCAGCAGCCGGGACAGCAATCAGCCCCATTACTTC. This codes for CASSRDSNQPHYF.

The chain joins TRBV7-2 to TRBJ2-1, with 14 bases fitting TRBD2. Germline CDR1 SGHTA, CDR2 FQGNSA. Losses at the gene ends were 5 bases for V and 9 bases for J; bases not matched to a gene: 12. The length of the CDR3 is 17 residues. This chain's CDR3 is CASSIGQTSGRAGEQFF. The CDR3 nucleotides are TGTGCCAGCAGCATCGGACAGACTAGCGGGAGGGCCGGTGAGCAGTTCTTC. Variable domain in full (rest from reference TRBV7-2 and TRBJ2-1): GAGVSQSPSNKVTEKGKDVELRCDPISGHTALYWYRQSLGQGLEFLIYFQGNSAPDKSGLPSDRFSAERTGGSVSTLTIQRTQQEDSAVYLCASSIGQTSGRAGEQFFGPGTRLTVL.

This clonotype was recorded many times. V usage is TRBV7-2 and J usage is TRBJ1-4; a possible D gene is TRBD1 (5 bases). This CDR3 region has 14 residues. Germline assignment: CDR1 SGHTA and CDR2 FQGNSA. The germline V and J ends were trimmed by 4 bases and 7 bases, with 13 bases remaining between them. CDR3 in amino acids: CASSSQGWGEKLFF. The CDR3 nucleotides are TGTGCCAGCAGCTCCCAGGGTTGGGGTGAAAAACTGTTTTTT. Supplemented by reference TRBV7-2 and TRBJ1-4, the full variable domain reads GAGVSQSPSNKVTEKGKDVELRCDPISGHTALYWYRQSLGQGLEFLIYFQGNSAPDKSGLPSDRFSAERTGGSVSTLTIQRTQQEDSAVYLCASSSQGWGEKLFFGSGTQLSVL.

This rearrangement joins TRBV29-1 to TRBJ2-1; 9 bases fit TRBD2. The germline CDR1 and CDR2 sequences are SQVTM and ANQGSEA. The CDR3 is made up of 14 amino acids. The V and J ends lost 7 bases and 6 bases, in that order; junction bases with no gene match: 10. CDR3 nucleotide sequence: TGCAGCGCCCAAAAGCGGGAGGTGGGCAATGAGCAGTTCTTC. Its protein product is CSAQKREVGNEQFF.

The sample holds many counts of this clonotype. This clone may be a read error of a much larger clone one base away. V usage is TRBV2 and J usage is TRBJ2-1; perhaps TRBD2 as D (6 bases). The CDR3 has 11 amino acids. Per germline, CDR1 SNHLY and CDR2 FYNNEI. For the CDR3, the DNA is TGTGCCAGCAGTAGCGGGTCTGAGCGGTTCTTC. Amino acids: CASSSGSERFF.

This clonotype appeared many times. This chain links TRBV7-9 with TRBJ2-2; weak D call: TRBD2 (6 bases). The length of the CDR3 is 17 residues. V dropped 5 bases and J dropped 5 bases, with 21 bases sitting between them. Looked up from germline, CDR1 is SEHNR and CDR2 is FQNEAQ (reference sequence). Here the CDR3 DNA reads TGTGCCAGCAGCGGAATCCCTGGCGGGGAGAGGACCGGGGAGCTGTTTTTT. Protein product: CASSGIPGGERTGELFF.

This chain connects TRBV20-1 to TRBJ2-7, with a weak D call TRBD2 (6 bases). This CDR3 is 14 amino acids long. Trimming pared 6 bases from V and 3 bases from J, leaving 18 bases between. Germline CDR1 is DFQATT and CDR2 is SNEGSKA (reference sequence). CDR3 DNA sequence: TGCAGTGCCAGCGGGTACTACCGCAGCTACGAGCAGTACTTC. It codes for CSASGYYRSYEQYF.

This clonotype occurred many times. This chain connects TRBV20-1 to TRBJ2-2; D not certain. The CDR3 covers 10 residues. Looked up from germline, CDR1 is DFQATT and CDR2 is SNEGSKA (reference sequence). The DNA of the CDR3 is TGCCCAGGTCAAACCGGGGAGCTGTTTTTT. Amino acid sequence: CPGQTGELFF.

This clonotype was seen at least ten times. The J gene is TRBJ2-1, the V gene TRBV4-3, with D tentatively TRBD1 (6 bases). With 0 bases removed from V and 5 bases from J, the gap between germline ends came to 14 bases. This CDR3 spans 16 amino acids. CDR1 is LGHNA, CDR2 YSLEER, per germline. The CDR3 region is CASSQDAGVRNNEQFF. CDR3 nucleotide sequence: TGCGCCAGCAGCCAAGATGCAGGGGTTAGAAACAATGAGCAGTTCTTC.

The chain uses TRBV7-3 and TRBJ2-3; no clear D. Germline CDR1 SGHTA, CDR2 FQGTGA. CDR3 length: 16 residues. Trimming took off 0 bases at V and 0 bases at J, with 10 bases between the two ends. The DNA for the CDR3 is TGTGCCAGCAGCTTAACTAGCTTGTTTAGCACAGATACGCAGTATTTT. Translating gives CASSLTSLFSTDTQYF.

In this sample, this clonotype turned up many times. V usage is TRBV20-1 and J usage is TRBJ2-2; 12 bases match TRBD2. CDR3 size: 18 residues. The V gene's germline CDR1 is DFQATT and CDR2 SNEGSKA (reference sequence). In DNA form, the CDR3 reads TGCGGTTCTAGGAAGAGACTAGCGGGAGAGTTGAACACCGGGGAGCTGTTTTTT. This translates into CGSRKRLAGELNTGELFF.

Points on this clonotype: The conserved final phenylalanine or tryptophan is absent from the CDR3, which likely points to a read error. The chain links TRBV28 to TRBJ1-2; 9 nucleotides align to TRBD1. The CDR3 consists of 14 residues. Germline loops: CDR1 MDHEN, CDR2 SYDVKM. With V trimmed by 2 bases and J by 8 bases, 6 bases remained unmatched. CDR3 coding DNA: TGTGCCAGCAGTTTAGGGGACAGGGTACGGGGCTACACCCTC. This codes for CASSLGDRVRGYTL.

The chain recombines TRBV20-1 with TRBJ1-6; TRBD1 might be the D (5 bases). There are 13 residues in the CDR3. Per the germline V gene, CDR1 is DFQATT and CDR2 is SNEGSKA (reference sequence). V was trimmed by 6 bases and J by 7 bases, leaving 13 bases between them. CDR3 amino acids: CSAGTDSNSPLHF. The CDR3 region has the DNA TGCAGTGCCGGGACGGATAGCAATTCACCCCTCCACTTT.

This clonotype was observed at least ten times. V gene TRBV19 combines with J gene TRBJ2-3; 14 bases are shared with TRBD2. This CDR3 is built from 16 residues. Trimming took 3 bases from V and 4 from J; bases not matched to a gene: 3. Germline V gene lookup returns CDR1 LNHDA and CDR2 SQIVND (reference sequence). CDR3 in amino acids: CASSISTSGRADTQYF. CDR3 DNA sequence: TGTGCCAGTAGTATCTCGACTAGCGGGAGGGCAGATACGCAGTATTTT.

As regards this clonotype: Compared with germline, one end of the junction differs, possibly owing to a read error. The CDR3 bases are TGTGTCAGCAGTCCCTGGACAGGGCTAAACGAGCAGTACTTC. Translating gives CVSSPWTGLNEQYF. The rearrangement joins TRBV14 to TRBJ2-7, with 8 bases aligning to TRBD1. From germline, CDR1 is SGHDN and CDR2 FVKESK. The CDR3 spans 14 residues.

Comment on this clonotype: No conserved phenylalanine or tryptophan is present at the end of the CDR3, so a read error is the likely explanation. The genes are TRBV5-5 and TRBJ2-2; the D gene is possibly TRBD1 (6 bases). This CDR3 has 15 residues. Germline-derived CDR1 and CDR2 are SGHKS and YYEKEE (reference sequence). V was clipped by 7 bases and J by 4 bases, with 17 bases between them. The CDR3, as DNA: TGTGCCAGCGGCTCATACAGGGTGGGCACCGGGGAGCTGTTTTTG. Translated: CASGSYRVGTGELFL.

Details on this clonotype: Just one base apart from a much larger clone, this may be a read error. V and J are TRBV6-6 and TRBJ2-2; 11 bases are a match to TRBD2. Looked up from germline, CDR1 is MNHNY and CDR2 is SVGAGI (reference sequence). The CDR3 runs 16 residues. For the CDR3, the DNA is TGTGCCAACAGTAAGACTAGCGGGGACACAACCGGGGAGCTGTTTTTT. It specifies CANSKTSGDTTGELFF.

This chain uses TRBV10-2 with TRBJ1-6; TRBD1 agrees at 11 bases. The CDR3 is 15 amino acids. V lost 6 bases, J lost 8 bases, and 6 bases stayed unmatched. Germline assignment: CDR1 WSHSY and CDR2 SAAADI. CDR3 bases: TGCGCCAGCAGAAGGGACAGGGGGGCAGATTCACCCCTCCACTTT. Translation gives CASRRDRGADSPLHF.

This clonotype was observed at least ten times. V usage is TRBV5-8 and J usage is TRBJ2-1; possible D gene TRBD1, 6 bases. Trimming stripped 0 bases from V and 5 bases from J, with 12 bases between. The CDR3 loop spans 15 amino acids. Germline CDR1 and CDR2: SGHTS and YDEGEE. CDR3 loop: CASSLGGQNHNEQFF. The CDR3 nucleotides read TGTGCCAGCAGCTTGGGCGGACAGAACCACAATGAGCAGTTCTTC.

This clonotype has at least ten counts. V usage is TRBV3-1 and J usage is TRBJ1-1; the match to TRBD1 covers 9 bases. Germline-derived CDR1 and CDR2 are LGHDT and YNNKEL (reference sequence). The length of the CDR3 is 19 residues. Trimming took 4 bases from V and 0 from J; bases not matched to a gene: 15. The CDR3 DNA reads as TGTGCCAGCAGCCGAGACTACAGGGGGCGTGTGGGAATGAACACTGAAGCTTTCTTT. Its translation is CASSRDYRGRVGMNTEAFF.

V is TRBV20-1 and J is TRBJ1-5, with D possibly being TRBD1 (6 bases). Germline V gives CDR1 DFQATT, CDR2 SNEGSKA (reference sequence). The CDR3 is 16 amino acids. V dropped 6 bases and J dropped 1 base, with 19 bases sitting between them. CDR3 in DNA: TGCAGTGCCCTAACCCCAGGGGAGTTAAGCAATCAGCCCCAGCATTTT. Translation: CSALTPGELSNQPQHF.

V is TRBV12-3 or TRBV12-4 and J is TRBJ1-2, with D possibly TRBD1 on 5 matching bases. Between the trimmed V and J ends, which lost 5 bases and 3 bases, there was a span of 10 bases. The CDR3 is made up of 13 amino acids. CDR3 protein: CASSDRSHYGYTF. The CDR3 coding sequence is TGTGCCAGCAGTGACAGATCTCACTATGGCTACACCTTC.

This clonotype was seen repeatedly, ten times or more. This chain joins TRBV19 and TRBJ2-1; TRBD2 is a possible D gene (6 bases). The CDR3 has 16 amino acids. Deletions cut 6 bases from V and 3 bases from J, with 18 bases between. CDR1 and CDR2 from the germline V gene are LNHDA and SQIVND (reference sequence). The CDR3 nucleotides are TGTGCCAGTAGCCCCGGACTACCTATAATCTACAATGAGCAGTTCTTC. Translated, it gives CASSPGLPIIYNEQFF.

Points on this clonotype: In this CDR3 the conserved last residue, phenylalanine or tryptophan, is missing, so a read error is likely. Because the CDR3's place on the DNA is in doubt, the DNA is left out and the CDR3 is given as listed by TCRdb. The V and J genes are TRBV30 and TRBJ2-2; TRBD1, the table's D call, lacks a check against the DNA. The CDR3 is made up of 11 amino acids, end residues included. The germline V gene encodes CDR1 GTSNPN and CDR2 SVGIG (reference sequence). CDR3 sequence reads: CAWSVARQGAG.

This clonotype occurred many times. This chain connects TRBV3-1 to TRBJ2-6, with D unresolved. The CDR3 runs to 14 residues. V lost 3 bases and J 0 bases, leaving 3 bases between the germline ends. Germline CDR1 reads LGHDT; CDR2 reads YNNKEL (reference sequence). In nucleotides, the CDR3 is TGTGCCAGCAGCCATTCCTCTGGGGCCAACGTCCTGACTTTC. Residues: CASSHSSGANVLTF. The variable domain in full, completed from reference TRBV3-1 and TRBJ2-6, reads DTAVSQTPKYLVTQMGNDKSIKCEQNLGHDTMYWYKQDSKKFLKIMFSYNNKELIINETVPNRFSPKSPDKAHLNLHINSLELGDSAVYFCASSHSSGANVLTFGAGSRLTVL.

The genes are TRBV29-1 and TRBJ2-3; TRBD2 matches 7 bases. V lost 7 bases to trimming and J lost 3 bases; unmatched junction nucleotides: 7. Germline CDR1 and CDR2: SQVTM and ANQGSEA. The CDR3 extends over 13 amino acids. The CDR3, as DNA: TGCAGCGCAGTGATGGGGGGGACAGATACGCAGTATTTT. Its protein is CSAVMGGTDTQYF.

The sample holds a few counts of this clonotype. The CDR3 here is CAWTPGYGSTDTQYF. CDR3 coding DNA: TGTGCCTGGACCCCCGGGTACGGTAGCACAGATACGCAGTATTTT. This chain uses TRBV30 with TRBJ2-3; no clear D gene. CDR3 length: 15 amino acids. The V end was cut by 4 bases, the J end by 0 bases, with 14 bases between. Per the germline V gene, CDR1 is GTSNPN and CDR2 is SVGIG (reference sequence).